These 10 T cell receptor beta chains came from one sample sequenced in a study of somatic mutations in cytotoxic T cells in rheumatoid arthritis. The repertoire was sequenced with immunoSEQ multiplex PCR; TCRdb's copy has only in-frame clones and lacks some. The table includes several thousand clones, approximately 77% detected once. The sequenced sample was CD8+ T cells sorted from blood, obtained at a follow-up visit. The receptors here all came from an older woman with rheumatoid arthritis.

V is TRBV4-1 and J is TRBJ2-1, with TRBD2 matching over 9 bases. The germline CDR1 and CDR2 sequences are MGHRA and YSYEKL. The J segment lost 2 bases and the V segment lost 3 bases, leaving 8 bases of the junction unmatched. The CDR3 has 17 residues. This CDR3 is CASSHGIAGAPYNEQFF. CDR3 nucleotides: TGCGCCAGCAGCCACGGGATAGCGGGGGCCCCCTACAATGAGCAGTTCTTC.

This clone was observed a few times. The chain carries TRBV5-6 and TRBJ1-1; D is unclear. Trimming left V 1 base short and J 1 base short, with 5 bases between. Germline CDR1 is SGHDT and CDR2 is YYEEEE. The CDR3 consists of 13 residues. The chain's CDR3 is CASSLPGNTEAFF. In DNA form, the CDR3 reads TGTGCCAGCAGCTTGCCAGGGAACACTGAAGCTTTCTTT.

The J gene is TRBJ2-2, the V gene TRBV6-4; D may match TRBD1 or TRBD2 (6 bases each). The CDR3 is made up of 15 amino acids. The V and J ends lost 4 bases and 6 bases respectively, with 15 bases between them. Per the germline V gene, CDR1 is MRHNA and CDR2 is SNTAGT. The CDR3 sequence: CASSASTGGAGELFF. The CDR3 nucleotides are TGTGCCAGCAGTGCTTCGACAGGAGGGGCCGGGGAGCTGTTTTTT.

This chain links TRBV4-1 with TRBJ2-1, with D hard to call. CDR1 and CDR2 (germline): MGHRA, YSYEKL. V lost 4 bases and J 2 bases, leaving 9 bases between the germline ends. The CDR3 sequence is 14 residues long. The CDR3 DNA reads TGCGCCAGCAGCCCCGGCGGAACCTACAATGAGCAGTTCTTC. It translates to CASSPGGTYNEQFF.

This chain uses TRBV7-8 with TRBJ2-5, with D unclear. Matching the DNA end better, TRBJ2-7 makes the J call doubtful. The CDR3 extends over 15 amino acids. Per germline, CDR1 SGHVS and CDR2 FQNEAQ. The CDR3 nucleotides read TGTGCCAGCAGCTTACCCCCCAGCCCCGTGTACGAGCAGTACTTC. Protein product: CASSLPPSPVYEQYF.

The gene calls are TRBV9 and TRBJ1-1, with D hard to call. V was clipped by 0 bases and J by 4 bases, with 10 bases between them. CDR3 size: 14 residues. Germline CDR1 SGDLS, CDR2 YYNGEE. The CDR3 sequence: CASSVDPSGTEAFF. The CDR3 nucleotides are TGTGCCAGCAGCGTAGACCCCAGCGGCACTGAAGCTTTCTTT.

This clone was recorded a few times. V is TRBV9 and J is TRBJ2-5; the D is unclear. Germline V gives CDR1 SGDLS, CDR2 YYNGEE. The CDR3 spans 14 residues. With 3 bases removed from V and 4 bases from J, the gap between germline ends came to 13 bases. CDR3 coding DNA: TGTGCCAGCAGCGAGGACGGAGTTCGAGAGACCCAGTACTTC. Amino acids: CASSEDGVRETQYF.

This clone was seen a handful of times. The chain combines TRBV19 with TRBJ2-7; 9 positions match TRBD2. Germline CDR1 is LNHDA and CDR2 is SQIVND (reference sequence). Trimming removed 5 bases from V and 6 bases from J; junction bases left unmatched: 11. The CDR3 extends over 15 amino acids. The CDR3 protein is CASSPGSSGGGEQYF. The CDR3 DNA sequence: TGTGCCAGTAGTCCAGGGAGTAGCGGGGGCGGCGAGCAGTACTTC.

The V gene is TRBV2, the J gene TRBJ1-1; the D gene is possibly TRBD1 (5 bases). Germline V gene lookup returns CDR1 SNHLY and CDR2 FYNNEI. This CDR3 comprises 13 residues. Trimming cost V 1 base and J 10 bases, with 13 bases left between them. CDR3 in amino acids: CASSEEGSGGAFF. The CDR3 DNA follows: TGTGCCAGCAGTGAAGAGGGTTCGGGGGGAGCTTTCTTT.

This clone was found a few times. The CDR3, as DNA: TGCGCCAGCAGCCAAGAGGAGAGTAACTATGGCTACACCTTC. Amino acids: CASSQEESNYGYTF. The chain carries TRBV4-1 and TRBJ1-2; D unresolved. The CDR3 covers 14 residues. V was trimmed by 0 bases and J by 1 base, leaving 6 bases between them. Looked up from germline, CDR1 is MGHRA and CDR2 is YSYEKL.